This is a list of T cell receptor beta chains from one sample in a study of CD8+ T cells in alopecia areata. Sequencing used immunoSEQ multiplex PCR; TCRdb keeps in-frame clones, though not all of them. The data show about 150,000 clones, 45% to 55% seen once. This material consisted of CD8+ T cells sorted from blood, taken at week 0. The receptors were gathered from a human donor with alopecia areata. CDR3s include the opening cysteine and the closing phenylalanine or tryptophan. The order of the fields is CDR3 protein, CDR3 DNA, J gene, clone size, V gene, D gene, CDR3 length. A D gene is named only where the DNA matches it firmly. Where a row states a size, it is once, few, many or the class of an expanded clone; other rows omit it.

cdr3_aa: CASSSSPSGANVLTF
cdr3_nt: TGTGCCAGCAGTTCCTCCCCCTCTGGGGCCAACGTCCTGACTTTC
j_call: TRBJ2-6
clone_size: -
v_call: TRBV6-5
d_call: -
cdr3_length: 15

cdr3_aa: CASSGGGGADTQYF
cdr3_nt: TGTGCCAGCAGCGGAGGAGGAGGGGCAGATACGCAGTATTTT
j_call: TRBJ2-3
clone_size: -
v_call: TRBV13
d_call: -
cdr3_length: 14

cdr3_aa: CASSDLTTRDSPLHF
cdr3_nt: TGTGCCAGCAGTGATCTAACCACAAGGGATTCACCCCTCCACTTT
j_call: TRBJ1-6
clone_size: -
v_call: TRBV25-1
d_call: -
cdr3_length: 15

cdr3_aa: CASSPQGRGTEAFF
cdr3_nt: TGTGCCAGTAGTCCTCAGGGTCGTGGGACTGAAGCTTTCTTT
j_call: TRBJ1-1
clone_size: -
v_call: TRBV19
d_call: -
cdr3_length: 14

cdr3_aa: CASSFVWGSTDTQYF
cdr3_nt: TGTGCCAGCAGCTTCGTGTGGGGGAGCACAGATACGCAGTATTTT
j_call: TRBJ2-3
clone_size: once
v_call: TRBV11-2
d_call: -
cdr3_length: 15

cdr3_aa: CASSYTGVGDTQYF
cdr3_nt: TGTGCCAGCAGTTACACGGGCGTGGGAGATACGCAGTATTTT
j_call: TRBJ2-3
clone_size: -
v_call: TRBV6-5
d_call: -
cdr3_length: 14

cdr3_aa: CASSQDEGAYEQYF
cdr3_nt: TGCGCCAGCAGCCAAGATGAGGGGGCCTACGAGCAGTACTTC
j_call: TRBJ2-7
clone_size: -
v_call: TRBV4-3
d_call: -
cdr3_length: 14

cdr3_aa: CASSTSTTGDYHPYEQYF
cdr3_nt: TGTGCCAGCAGTACCTCAACGACAGGGGATTATCATCCCTACGAGCAGTACTTC
j_call: TRBJ2-7
clone_size: -
v_call: TRBV27
d_call: TRBD1
cdr3_length: 18

cdr3_aa: CASSLAAGDEQFF
cdr3_nt: TGTGCCAGCAGCTTAGCAGCGGGGGATGAGCAGTTCTTC
j_call: TRBJ2-1
clone_size: -
v_call: TRBV13
d_call: TRBD2
cdr3_length: 13

cdr3_aa: CAWRQGREQYF
cdr3_nt: TGTGCCTGGCGACAGGGGCGCGAGCAGTACTTC
j_call: TRBJ2-7
clone_size: -
v_call: TRBV30
d_call: TRBD1
cdr3_length: 11

cdr3_aa: CASRHDRGSYEQYF
cdr3_nt: TGCGCCAGCAGGCACGACAGGGGGTCCTACGAGCAGTACTTC
j_call: TRBJ2-7
clone_size: once
v_call: TRBV5-1
d_call: TRBD1
cdr3_length: 14

cdr3_aa: CASSETGPEQFF
cdr3_nt: TGTGCCAGCAGTGAAACGGGACCTGAGCAGTTCTTC
j_call: TRBJ2-1
clone_size: -
v_call: TRBV25-1
d_call: -
cdr3_length: 12

cdr3_aa: CSVRTSGGRETQYF
cdr3_nt: TGCAGCGTCAGGACTAGCGGGGGTCGGGAGACCCAGTACTTC
j_call: TRBJ2-5
clone_size: -
v_call: TRBV29-1
d_call: TRBD2
cdr3_length: 14

cdr3_aa: CASRLDTDTQYF
cdr3_nt: TGTGCCAGCAGACTTGACACAGATACGCAGTATTTT
j_call: TRBJ2-3
clone_size: -
v_call: TRBV7-8
d_call: -
cdr3_length: 12

cdr3_aa: CASSMSGTEAFF
cdr3_nt: TGTGCCAGTAGTATGTCTGGGACTGAAGCTTTCTTT
j_call: TRBJ1-1
clone_size: few
v_call: TRBV19
d_call: -
cdr3_length: 12

cdr3_aa: CASLRGGRYEQFF
cdr3_nt: TGTGCCAGCTTGCGGGGGGGCAGGTATGAGCAGTTCTTC
j_call: TRBJ2-1
clone_size: -
v_call: TRBV2
d_call: TRBD2
cdr3_length: 13

cdr3_aa: CASSRRSDEQYF
cdr3_nt: TGTGCCAGCAGCAGACGGTCGGACGAGCAGTACTTC
j_call: TRBJ2-7
clone_size: once
v_call: TRBV11-2
d_call: -
cdr3_length: 12

cdr3_aa: CASSPLSGGENNEQFF
cdr3_nt: TGCGCCAGCAGCCCGCTTTCCGGGGGGGAAAACAATGAGCAGTTCTTC
j_call: TRBJ2-1
clone_size: -
v_call: TRBV4-3
d_call: TRBD2
cdr3_length: 16

cdr3_aa: CASFPQGEQYF
cdr3_nt: TGTGCCAGTTTCCCACAGGGCGAGCAGTACTTC
j_call: TRBJ2-7
clone_size: few
v_call: TRBV19
d_call: -
cdr3_length: 11